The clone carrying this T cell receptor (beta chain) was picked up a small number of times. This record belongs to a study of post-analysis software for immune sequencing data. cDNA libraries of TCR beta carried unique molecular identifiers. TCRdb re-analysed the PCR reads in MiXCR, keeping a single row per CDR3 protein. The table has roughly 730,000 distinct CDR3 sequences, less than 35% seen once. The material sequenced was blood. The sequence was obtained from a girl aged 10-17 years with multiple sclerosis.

CDR3 in DNA: TGTGCCAGCAGCGTAACCCTAGCGGGTGTTTCCACAGATACGCAGTATTTT. Translating gives CASSVTLAGVSTDTQYF. The V and J genes are TRBV9 and TRBJ2-3; 8 bases line up with TRBD2. With V trimmed by 1 base and J by 2 bases, 9 bases remained unmatched. The CDR3 contains 17 residues. Germline-derived CDR1 and CDR2 are SGDLS and YYNGEE.